Each of the 16 T cell receptor beta chains below was sequenced from the same sample in a study of human T cells and chemical hapten exposure. Indicated time point: pre-sensitization, week 0. The treatment was: therapeutic diphenylcyclopropenone sensitization with weekly scalp DPC. TCRdb reanalysed the RACE reads using MiXCR and keeps one entry per CDR3 protein. This table has around 350,000 distinct CDR3 sequences, around 5.5% appearing once. The specimen comprised whole blood, sampled in connection with sensitization to the hapten diphenylcyclopropenone (DPC). The source of these receptors is a woman aged 18-30 years with alopecia areata. Some clones in this sample may be carry-over from other donors' samples.

This clonotype was counted at least ten times. V gene TRBV7-2 combines with J gene TRBJ1-5; 7 bases line up with TRBD1. The germline CDR1 and CDR2 sequences are SGHTA and FQGNSA. V lost 5 bases and J lost 6; bases outside the gene matches: 4. The CDR3 runs to 13 residues. Here the CDR3 reads CASSTGVRQPQHF. CDR3 nucleotides: TGTGCCAGCAGCACAGGGGTACGTCAGCCCCAGCATTTT. Full variable domain (rest looked up from reference TRBV7-2 and TRBJ1-5): GAGVSQSPSNKVTEKGKDVELRCDPISGHTALYWYRQSLGQGLEFLIYFQGNSAPDKSGLPSDRFSAERTGGSVSTLTIQRTQQEDSAVYLCASSTGVRQPQHFGDGTRLSIL.

This clonotype has more than one count but fewer than ten. The chain uses TRBV6-2 or TRBV6-3 and TRBJ2-6; D is possibly TRBD1 or TRBD2 (6 bases each). The length of the CDR3 is 17 residues. V lost 6 bases, J lost 0 bases, and 15 bases lay in between. The germline gives CDR1 MNHEY, CDR2 SVGEGT. CDR3 sequence reads: CASSPDGGDSGANVLTF. The DNA of the CDR3 is TGTGCCAGCAGCCCCGACGGGGGCGACTCTGGGGCCAACGTCCTGACTTTC.

The chain uses TRBV6-5 and TRBJ2-1, with 10 bases aligning to TRBD2. CDR1 is MNHEY and CDR2 is SVGAGI in the germline V gene. Losses at the gene ends were 4 bases for V and 5 bases for J; bases not matched to a gene: 8. This CDR3 has 16 residues. The CDR3 nucleotides read TGTGCCAGCAGTTCCGCGGGAGCGGGGGGGCACAATGAGCAGTTCTTC. Amino acid sequence: CASSSAGAGGHNEQFF.

Ten or more counts support this clonotype. Compared with germline, one end of the junction differs, possibly owing to a read error. The chain combines TRBV7-7 with TRBJ1-1; TRBD1 might be the D (5 bases). The CDR3 has 16 amino acids. Germline V lookup: CDR1 SSHAT, CDR2 FNYEAQ (reference sequence). As DNA, the CDR3 is TGTGCTAGCAGCTTAGTATGGGACGGCTTGAACACTGAAGCTTTCTTT. Protein sequence: CASSLVWDGLNTEAFF.

This clonotype came up many times. This chain uses TRBV10-3 with TRBJ1-1; no reliable D call. Germline CDR1 ENHRY, CDR2 SYGVKD. V lost 6 bases and J lost 3, with 17 bases in between. The CDR3 sequence is 15 residues long. The CDR3 DNA reads TGTGCCATCAGCTCTCATCGGGCTTGGGACACTGAAGCTTTCTTT. It yields the protein CAISSHRAWDTEAFF.

V usage is TRBV29-1 and J usage is TRBJ1-1, with 7 bases identical to TRBD1. Trimming removed 0 bases from V and 1 base from J; junction bases left unmatched: 5. In germline, CDR1 is SQVTM, CDR2 ANQGSEA. The CDR3 runs 15 residues. CDR3 in amino acids: CSVEDQGGRNTEAFF. The CDR3 bases are TGCAGCGTTGAAGATCAAGGGGGCCGGAACACTGAAGCTTTCTTT.

This clonotype was detected ten times or more. This chain joins TRBV20-1 and TRBJ1-4; the D is unclear. V lost 3 bases and J 4 bases, leaving 15 bases between the germline ends. The length of the CDR3 is 15 residues. The V gene's germline CDR1 is DFQATT and CDR2 SNEGSKA (reference sequence). DNA of the CDR3: TGCAGTGCTAGTGAAGACGGGGTCTTTAATGAAAAACTGTTTTTT. Translated, it gives CSASEDGVFNEKLFF.

The chain is built from TRBV2 and TRBJ2-7; TRBD2 aligns across 8 bases. CDR1 is SNHLY and CDR2 is FYNNEI in the germline V gene. This CDR3 has 16 amino acids. The junction had 10 bases not matched to a gene; V was cut back by 3 bases and J by 3 bases. DNA of the CDR3: TGTGCCAGCAGTGACGCGGGAGGCACTTTTTACTACGAGCAGTACTTC. This gives the protein CASSDAGGTFYYEQYF.

This chain uses TRBV6-2 or TRBV6-3 with TRBJ2-5; possibly TRBD1 for D (6 bases). Germline CDR1 and CDR2: MNHEY and SVGEGT. The CDR3 contains 13 residues. V shed 8 bases and J shed 1 base, with 11 bases lying between them. In DNA, the CDR3 is TGTGCCAGCCGGGGACAAGTCCAAGAGACCCAGTACTTC. This sequence encodes CASRGQVQETQYF.

This clonotype was picked up many times. The chain joins TRBV5-5 to TRBJ2-3; D call uncertain. This CDR3 has 12 amino acids. The V and J ends lost 0 bases and 6 bases respectively, with 5 bases between them. Germline CDR1 SGHKS, CDR2 YYEKEE (reference sequence). The CDR3 protein is CASSLDSDTQYF. CDR3 nucleotides: TGTGCCAGCAGCTTGGATTCCGATACGCAGTATTTT.

This clonotype was found a few times. The chain combines TRBV28 with TRBJ1-5; the D gene is possibly TRBD1 (6 bases). The CDR3 has 14 amino acids. V dropped 8 bases and J dropped 7 bases, with 18 bases sitting between them. The germline CDR1 and CDR2 sequences are MDHEN and SYDVKM. Written as DNA, the CDR3 is TGTGCCAGCGGGGAGGGGGTAATGTACCAGCCCCAGCATTTT. Protein sequence: CASGEGVMYQPQHF.

This clonotype was seen at least ten times. V gene TRBV4-2 combines with J gene TRBJ2-7; no reliable D call. The V gene lost 0 bases and the J gene lost 4 bases, with 7 bases spanning the gap. Germline assignment: CDR1 LGHNA and CDR2 YNFKEQ. The CDR3 consists of 13 residues. Here the CDR3 DNA reads TGTGCCAGCAGCCAAGAATTATCGTACGAGCAGTACTTC. This translates into CASSQELSYEQYF.

The chain combines TRBV4-1 with TRBJ2-5; 10 nucleotides line up with TRBD2. Germline V gives CDR1 MGHRA, CDR2 YSYEKL. Trimming cost V 0 bases and J 4 bases; bases outside gene matches: 5. CDR3 length: 16 amino acids. The CDR3: CASSQELSGGLETQYF. CDR3 sequence (DNA): TGCGCCAGCAGCCAAGAGCTTAGCGGGGGGTTAGAGACCCAGTACTTC.

In its sample, this clonotype was seen a few times. This chain joins TRBV19 and TRBJ1-4; D is possibly TRBD1 (5 bases). CDR1 and CDR2 (germline): LNHDA, SQIVND (reference sequence). The CDR3 sequence is 13 residues long. The V end lost 7 bases, the J end lost 7 bases, and 13 bases lay between the germline ends. CDR3 sequence: CASNNGGSEKLFF. For the CDR3, the DNA is TGTGCCAGTAACAATGGGGGATCTGAAAAACTGTTTTTT.

The sample holds many counts of this clonotype. V is TRBV5-1 and J is TRBJ2-3; D is unclear. The CDR3 contains 15 residues. V was pared by 1 base and J by 1 base, with 10 bases between. Germline loops: CDR1 SGHRS, CDR2 YFSETQ. Written as DNA, the CDR3 is TGCGCCAGCAGCTTGAGTGGGCGCGGCACAGATACGCAGTATTTT. As protein: CASSLSGRGTDTQYF. Full variable domain (missing parts from reference TRBV5-1 and TRBJ2-3): KAGVTQTPRYLIKTRGQQVTLSCSPISGHRSVSWYQQTPGQGLQFLFEYFSETQRNKGNFPGRFSGRQFSNSRSEMNVSTLELGDSALYLCASSLSGRGTDTQYFGPGTRLTVL.

V and J are TRBV6-5 and TRBJ2-2; D is uncertain. CDR1 is MNHEY, CDR2 SVGAGI, per germline. Trimming left V 7 bases short and J 4 bases short, with 10 bases between. The CDR3 is 13 amino acids. CDR3 protein: CASNRQPTGELFF. The CDR3 coding sequence is TGTGCCAGCAACCGGCAGCCCACCGGGGAGCTGTTTTTT.